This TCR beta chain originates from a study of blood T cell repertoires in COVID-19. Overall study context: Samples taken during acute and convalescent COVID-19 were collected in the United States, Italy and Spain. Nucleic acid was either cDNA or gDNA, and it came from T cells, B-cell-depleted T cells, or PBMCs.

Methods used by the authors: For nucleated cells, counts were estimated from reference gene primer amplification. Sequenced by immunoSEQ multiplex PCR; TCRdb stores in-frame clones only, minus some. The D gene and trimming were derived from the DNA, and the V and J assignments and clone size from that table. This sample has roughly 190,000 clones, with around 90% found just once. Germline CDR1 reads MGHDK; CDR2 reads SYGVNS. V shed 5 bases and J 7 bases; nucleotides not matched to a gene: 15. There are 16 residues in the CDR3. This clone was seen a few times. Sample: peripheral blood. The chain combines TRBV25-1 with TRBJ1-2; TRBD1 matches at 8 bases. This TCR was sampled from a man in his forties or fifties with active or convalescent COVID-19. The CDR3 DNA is TGTGCCAGCAGTTCTCCGGACAGGGAAGGCGCTAGTGGCTACACCTTC. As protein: CASSSPDREGASGYTF.